This is a list of T cell receptor beta chains from one sample in a study of identifying expanded T cells in peripheral blood. Clones were read by immunoSEQ multiplex PCR, and TCRdb kept only the in-frame ones, dropping some. The table lists 100,000 to 150,000 clones, approximately 84% of them singletons. Sample: blood. The receptors stem from a person aged 18-69 years in good health. Both conserved end residues are part of each CDR3. The D gene is left open where the match is weak. Size is stated for part of the rows, as once, few or many counts, or as a class when the clone is expanded.

J gene	D gene	V gene	clone size	CDR3 length	CDR3 DNA	CDR3 protein
TRBJ1-1	NA	TRBV4-3	NA	15	TGCGCCAGCAGCCAAGATGGACAAGAGAACACTGAAGCTTTCTTT	CASSQDGQENTEAFF
TRBJ1-4	NA	TRBV7-9	NA	14	TGTGCCAGCAGCTTTAGGGATGCCAGCGAAAAACTGTTTTTT	CASSFRDASEKLFF
TRBJ2-2	TRBD1	TRBV25-1	NA	14	TGTGCCAGCAGTCGACAGGGCGAGGTCGGGGAGCTGTTTTTT	CASSRQGEVGELFF
TRBJ1-2	NA	TRBV5-4	few	12	TGTGCCAGCAGCTTGTGGGGGGATGGCTACACCTTC	CASSLWGDGYTF
TRBJ1-6	NA	TRBV4-3	NA	12	TGCGCCAGCAGCCTCAGGAATTCACCCCTCCACTTT	CASSLRNSPLHF
TRBJ2-1	NA	TRBV9	NA	14	TGTGCCAGCAGCGTAGAACAGGGTTCGGATGAGCAGTTCTTC	CASSVEQGSDEQFF
TRBJ2-7	NA	TRBV6-6	once	12	TGTGCCAGCAGCCTACAGGGCTACGAGCAGTACTTC	CASSLQGYEQYF
TRBJ2-2	TRBD1	TRBV4-3	NA	17	TGCGCCAGCAGCCAGCAGGCCAACAGGGGAAACACCGGGGAGCTGTTTTTT	CASSQQANRGNTGELFF
TRBJ1-5	NA	TRBV30	NA	16	TGTGCCTGGGGAAAAGGGACGGCCTTTAGCAATCAGCCCCAGCATTTT	CAWGKGTAFSNQPQHF
TRBJ1-5	NA	TRBV21-1	NA	14	TGTGCCAGGCCGACAGGGTTTACACTACAGCCCCAGCATTTT	CARPTGFTLQPQHF
TRBJ1-6	NA	TRBV4-2	NA	16	TGTGCCAGCAGCCGGGAATGGTCAGGGATTAATTCACCCCTCCACTTT	CASSREWSGINSPLHF
TRBJ2-7	TRBD1	TRBV11-2	NA	14	TGTGCCAGCAGCTTAGGACAGGGAGTATACGAGCAGTACTTC	CASSLGQGVYEQYF
TRBJ2-2	NA	TRBV15	NA	14	TGTGCCACCAGCAGAGTTTTCAACACCGGGGAGCTGTTTTTT	CATSRVFNTGELFF
TRBJ2-7	NA	TRBV5-6	NA	15	TGTGCCAGCAGCTCCGTTGGAGGAAATAAATACGAGCAGTACTTC	CASSSVGGNKYEQYF
TRBJ1-5	NA	TRBV7-6	NA	15	TGTGCCAGCAGCTTGGTATCAGGGTTCGATCAGCCCCAGCATTTT	CASSLVSGFDQPQHF
TRBJ1-2	NA	TRBV7-9	NA	15	TGTGCCAGCAGCCCAATTTACGACCCGTACTATGGCTACACCTTC	CASSPIYDPYYGYTF